This T cell receptor (beta chain) was identified during a study of control samples from healthy donors and cancer patients. In germline, CDR1 is SGHRS, CDR2 YFSETQ. V dropped 4 bases and J dropped 1; count of bases not matched to a gene: 7. The CDR3 has 15 amino acids. The repertoire was sequenced with immunoSEQ multiplex PCR; TCRdb's copy has only in-frame clones and lacks some. The sample includes roughly 86,000 clones, around nine tenths of them seen just once. This chain uses TRBV5-1 with TRBJ1-1, with 7 bases fitting TRBD1. Material: blood. The sequence was collected from a woman aged 18-30 years in good health. CDR3 sequence reads: CASSQMGQPNTEAFF. The CDR3 DNA reads TGCGCCAGCAGCCAAATGGGACAGCCGAACACTGAAGCTTTCTTT.